The 32 T cell receptor beta chains below all came from one sample that was sequenced in a study of blood T cell repertoires in COVID-19. TCRdb's table, derived via immunoSEQ multiplex PCR, lists solely in-frame clones and lacks some. The sample has about 170,000 clones, 80% to 85% seen once. Sequencing was performed on peripheral blood. These receptors all come from a woman between 70 and 85 years old with COVID-19, enrolled during active disease.

A single count supports this clone. The rearrangement links TRBV10-2 to TRBJ2-7, with D tentatively TRBD2 (7 bases). The germline V gene encodes CDR1 WSHSY and CDR2 SAAADI. This CDR3 is built from 13 residues. The germline V and J ends were trimmed by 9 bases and 2 bases, with 14 bases remaining between them. CDR3 coding DNA: TGCGCCAGTGCCCGGGGGGCTACCTACGAGCAGTACGTC. Its translation is CASARGATYEQYV.

The chain uses TRBV4-1 and TRBJ2-5, with 9 bases lining up with TRBD2. In germline, CDR1 is MGHRA, CDR2 YSYEKL. CDR3 length equals 17 residues. Trimming at V came to 2 bases and at J to 3 bases, leaving 10 bases not matched to a gene. The CDR3 sequence is CASSQSGGRERKETQYF. For the CDR3, the DNA is TGCGCCAGCAGCCAAAGTGGCGGGAGGGAGAGAAAAGAGACCCAGTACTTC.

This clone is a singleton in its sample. V is TRBV14 and J is TRBJ2-5, with 10 positions matching TRBD2. The V and J ends lost 1 base and 1 base, in that order; junction bases with no gene match: 3. Germline CDR1 and CDR2: SGHDN and FVKESK. The length of the CDR3 is 16 residues. The CDR3 reads CASSQAKRGGQETQYF. CDR3 bases: TGTGCCAGCAGCCAAGCGAAGCGGGGGGGCCAAGAGACCCAGTACTTC.

This chain joins TRBV6-1 and TRBJ1-4; 7 nucleotides agree with TRBD1. V shed 2 bases, J shed 8 bases, and the junction held 8 bases outside the gene matches. CDR1 MNHNS and CDR2 SASEGT come from the germline V gene. The CDR3 is 15 residues long. CDR3 DNA sequence: TGTGCCAGCAGTGAACCAAGCAGGGGGGACGAAAAACTGTTTTTT. Its protein is CASSEPSRGDEKLFF.

This sequence joins TRBV6-5 and TRBJ2-5; 8 positions match TRBD1. Per the germline V gene, CDR1 is MNHEY and CDR2 is SVGAGI. The CDR3 consists of 15 residues. V shed 5 bases and J 4 bases; nucleotides not matched to a gene: 9. CDR3 sequence: CASSQSQGGVETQYF. CDR3 nucleotide sequence: TGTGCCAGCAGTCAGTCACAGGGGGGCGTAGAGACCCAGTACTTC.

This chain's CDR3 is CASSLTGSGGDTQYF. In DNA form, the CDR3 reads TGTGCCAGCAGTTTGACAGGGAGCGGAGGAGATACGCAGTATTTT. This chain uses TRBV7-3 with TRBJ2-3, with 7 bases lining up with TRBD1. The germline V gene has CDR1 SGHTA and CDR2 FQGTGA. J gave up 5 bases and V 6 bases, and 11 bases lay outside the gene matches. The CDR3 runs 15 residues.

V gene TRBV19 combines with J gene TRBJ1-2; D might be TRBD1 (5 bases). Trimming cost V 6 bases and J 1 base, with 9 bases left between them. CDR1 and CDR2 from the germline V gene are LNHDA and SQIVND (reference sequence). The CDR3 consists of 13 residues. The CDR3 bases are TGTGCCAGTAGAGACAGATATAACTATGGCTACACCTTC. It is translated as CASRDRYNYGYTF.

J is TRBJ1-2 and V is TRBV28, with a weak D call TRBD1 (6 bases). The CDR3 loop spans 14 amino acids. V dropped 7 bases and J dropped 7 bases, with 19 bases sitting between them. CDR1 MDHEN and CDR2 SYDVKM come from the germline V gene. The CDR3 reads CASTLTGPQGGYTF. The CDR3 bases are TGTGCCAGCACCCTCACAGGGCCTCAAGGTGGCTACACCTTC.

The gene calls are TRBV25-1 and TRBJ1-1; D is unresolved. From germline, CDR1 is MGHDK and CDR2 SYGVNS. CDR3 length: 15 residues. V was shortened by 2 bases and J by 4 bases, with 14 bases between the two germline ends. CDR3 loop: CASSEDEGRPTEAFF. In DNA, the CDR3 is TGTGCCAGCAGTGAAGACGAGGGCAGGCCCACTGAAGCTTTCTTT.

This sequence joins TRBV9 and TRBJ2-3, with 9 bases that match TRBD1. Germline V lookup: CDR1 SGDLS, CDR2 YYNGEE. The CDR3 loop spans 18 amino acids. The V gene end was trimmed by 4 bases and the J gene end by 3 bases; junction bases not matched to a gene: 15. The CDR3 DNA reads TGTGCCAGCAGCCTCAATCCCGGGACAGGGTTGGGGACAGATACGCAGTATTTT. Protein sequence: CASSLNPGTGLGTDTQYF.

The chain recombines TRBV30 with TRBJ1-2; 10 bases fit TRBD1. Unmatched junction bases numbered 4, after V lost 2 bases and J lost 7 bases. The CDR3 extends over 13 amino acids. Germline V lookup: CDR1 GTSNPN, CDR2 SVGIG (reference sequence). The CDR3 bases are TGTGCCTGGAGTACCGGGACAGGGGTTGGCTACACCTTC. Translation gives CAWSTGTGVGYTF.

This clone has just one count. The V gene is TRBV7-9, the J gene TRBJ1-6; 7 bases are shared with TRBD1. J gave up 7 bases and V 3 bases, and 3 bases lay outside the gene matches. The CDR3 consists of 14 residues. Looked up from germline, CDR1 is SEHNR and CDR2 is FQNEAQ (reference sequence). The CDR3, as DNA: TGTGCCAGCAGCTTGAACAGGGGAAATTCACCCCTCCACTTT. Translation gives CASSLNRGNSPLHF.

The chain recombines TRBV14 with TRBJ2-3; 7 bases are shared with TRBD1. The ends lost 0 bases at V and 5 bases at J; junction bases unmatched: 17. Looked up from germline, CDR1 is SGHDN and CDR2 is FVKESK. CDR3 length: 19 residues. CDR3 protein: CASSQDRYFAGGAGDTQYF. The CDR3 bases are TGTGCCAGCAGCCAAGATCGATATTTCGCAGGGGGTGCGGGAGATACGCAGTATTTT.

The chain employs TRBV3-1 (or the pseudogene TRBV3-2) and TRBJ2-2; TRBD1 matches at 7 bases. Losses at the gene ends were 3 bases for V and 7 bases for J; bases not matched to a gene: 2. The CDR3 has 13 residues. Germline assignment: CDR1 LGHDT and CDR2 YNNKEL (reference sequence). The CDR3 region is CASSQTGLGELFF. For the CDR3, the DNA is TGTGCCAGCAGCCAGACAGGGCTCGGGGAGCTGTTTTTT.

The genes are TRBV28 and TRBJ1-1, with 7 nucleotides matching TRBD1. Germline values: CDR1 MDHEN, CDR2 SYDVKM. V trimming: 4 bases; J trimming: 5 bases; junction bases outside the gene matches: 10. The CDR3 length is 15 residues. As DNA, the CDR3 is TGTGCCAGCAGTTCTAGACCGACAGGGAGAACTGAAGCTTTCTTT. Encoded protein: CASSSRPTGRTEAFF.

DNA for the CDR3: TGTGCCAGCAGCACTCTAAGGGGGAGGGACTATGGCTACACCTTC. It yields the protein CASSTLRGRDYGYTF. The chain couples TRBV25-1 to TRBJ1-2, with D perhaps TRBD1 (6 bases). V was shortened by 6 bases and J by 3 bases, with 17 bases between the two germline ends. This CDR3 has 15 amino acids. From germline, CDR1 is MGHDK and CDR2 SYGVNS.

The V and J genes are TRBV30 and TRBJ2-7; D might be TRBD2 (7 bases). Germline V gene lookup returns CDR1 GTSNPN and CDR2 SVGIG (reference sequence). V lost 2 bases and J lost 2, with 16 bases in between. This CDR3 is 15 amino acids long. CDR3 sequence: CAWSPTGRGTYEQYF. In nucleotides, the CDR3 is TGTGCCTGGAGTCCCACGGGGAGGGGGACCTACGAGCAGTACTTC.

The gene calls are TRBV7-3 and TRBJ2-5; D possibly corresponds to TRBD1 (5 bases). Trimming left V 0 bases short and J 3 bases short, with 8 bases between. Germline V lookup: CDR1 SGHTA, CDR2 FQGTGA. The CDR3 is 14 residues long. The CDR3 DNA sequence: TGTGCCAGCAGCTTAACAGGGGTGGAAGAGACCCAGTACTTC. The encoded protein is CASSLTGVEETQYF.

The chain links TRBV18 to TRBJ2-6; no clear D. Germline values: CDR1 KGHSH, CDR2 LQKENI. Trimming left V 2 bases short and J 1 base short, with 6 bases between. This CDR3 is built from 15 residues. In nucleotides, the CDR3 is TGTGCCAGCTCACCAACTAAGTCTGGGGCCAACGTCCTGACTTTC. Amino acid sequence: CASSPTKSGANVLTF.

The chain recombines TRBV6-5 with TRBJ2-7; 8 positions match TRBD1. This CDR3 is 12 amino acids long. With 6 bases clipped from V and 7 bases from J, the junction kept 5 bases outside the gene matches. Germline CDR1 MNHEY, CDR2 SVGAGI. The CDR3 sequence is CASSPTGGEQYV. The CDR3 nucleotides are TGTGCCAGCAGCCCCACAGGGGGGGAGCAGTACGTC.

The chain links TRBV11-2 to TRBJ2-3; D is perhaps TRBD2 (5 bases). Per the germline V gene, CDR1 is SGHAT and CDR2 is FQNNGV. The CDR3 is made up of 15 amino acids. The V end was cut by 1 base, the J end by 2 bases, with 10 bases between. CDR3 nucleotides: TGTGCCAGCAGCTTAGGCCAAGACTACACAGATACGCAGTATTTT. Translating it yields CASSLGQDYTDTQYF. Complete variable domain (other parts from reference TRBV11-2 and TRBJ2-3): EAGVAQSPRYKIIEKRQSVAFWCNPISGHATLYWYQQILGQGPKLLIQFQNNGVVDDSQLPKDRFSAERLKGVDSTLKIQPAKLEDSAVYLCASSLGQDYTDTQYFGPGTRLTVL.

As concerns this clone: The final CDR3 position lacks the conserved phenylalanine or tryptophan, pointing to a likely read error. The DNA is left out, because the CDR3 cannot be placed on it with certainty; the CDR3 is given as TCRdb lists it. The chain carries TRBV23-1 and TRBJ1-1; the D call in the table, TRBD1, was not verified against the DNA. TRBV23-1 is known as an ORF, though its function is uncertain. The CDR3 comprises 12 residues, both ends counted. CDR3 protein: CASSRGRQPIWV.

This clone has a single count. The chain links TRBV7-9 to TRBJ1-1; D is perhaps TRBD1 (6 bases). V lost 5 bases and J 1 base, leaving 17 bases between the germline ends. There are 16 residues in the CDR3. Germline V gene lookup returns CDR1 SEHNR and CDR2 FQNEAQ (reference sequence). The CDR3 here is CASSPGAGARNTEAFF. The CDR3 DNA reads as TGTGCCAGCAGCCCGGGGGCGGGGGCGCGGAACACTGAAGCTTTCTTT.

CDR3 DNA sequence: TGTGCCAGCAGTCCTACCTCAGGGGGCAATCAGCCCCAGCATTTT. Translated, it gives CASSPTSGGNQPQHF. The V gene is TRBV6-5, the J gene TRBJ1-5, with D perhaps matching TRBD1 (6 bases). The CDR3 runs 15 residues. The germline V gene has CDR1 MNHEY and CDR2 SVGAGI. Deletions cut 5 bases from V and 2 bases from J, with 13 bases between.

This chain joins TRBV6-1 and TRBJ1-2; possibly TRBD1 for D (6 bases). Trimming removed 2 bases from V and 3 bases from J, with 13 bases in between. This CDR3 spans 15 amino acids. The germline V gene encodes CDR1 MNHNS and CDR2 SASEGT. CDR3 protein: CASSERQGQYYGYTF. CDR3 nucleotide sequence: TGTGCCAGCAGTGAACGGCAGGGGCAATACTATGGCTACACCTTC.

The J gene is TRBJ1-3, the V gene TRBV6-5; 12 bases agree with TRBD1. Germline V CDR1 and CDR2: MNHEY, SVGAGI. Losses at the gene ends were 6 bases for V and 10 bases for J; bases not matched to a gene: 10. This CDR3 has 15 residues. In DNA form, the CDR3 reads TGTGCCAGCAGCGACCGGGACAGGGGGCAGGAGACCATATATTTT. Protein: CASSDRDRGQETIYF.

The gene calls are TRBV7-9 and TRBJ2-1; TRBD2 agrees at 12 bases. This CDR3 has 15 residues. Germline lookup yields CDR1 SEHNR and CDR2 FQNEAQ (reference sequence). J gave up 8 bases and V 5 bases, and 7 bases lay outside the gene matches. CDR3 bases: TGTGCCAGCAGCCCGACTAGCGGGAGTGTCGATGAGCAGTTCTTC. Protein product: CASSPTSGSVDEQFF.

This clone was counted at least ten times. This chain links TRBV28 with TRBJ1-5, with D perhaps matching TRBD1 (6 bases). Germline lookup yields CDR1 MDHEN and CDR2 SYDVKM. This CDR3 spans 14 amino acids. Trimming cost V 2 bases and J 11 bases, with 16 bases left between them. Here the CDR3 DNA reads TGTGCCAGCAGTTTAGGCGAGTTCAGGGGATCCCAGCATTTT. This encodes CASSLGEFRGSQHF.

The rearrangement uses TRBV2 and TRBJ1-5, with D possibly matching TRBD1 (5 bases). In germline, CDR1 is SNHLY, CDR2 FYNNEI. CDR3 length equals 14 residues. Deletions cut 6 bases from V and 2 bases from J, with 11 bases between. CDR3 in amino acids: CASRDDSGNQPQHF. CDR3 bases: TGTGCCAGCAGGGATGACAGTGGCAATCAGCCCCAGCATTTT.

The rearrangement links TRBV6-2 or TRBV6-3 to TRBJ1-1, with D uncertain. Germline values: CDR1 MNHEY, CDR2 SVGEGT. Trimming cost V 5 bases and J 1 base, with 14 bases left between them. This CDR3 is built from 15 residues. In DNA, the CDR3 is TGTGCCAGCAGTCCGTCGGGTTCCTCGAACACTGAAGCTTTCTTT. Its translation: CASSPSGSSNTEAFF.

V and J are TRBV25-1 and TRBJ2-4, with TRBD2 matching 8 bases. Per the germline V gene, CDR1 is MGHDK and CDR2 is SYGVNS. The CDR3 is made up of 16 amino acids. Germline trimming cut 1 base from V and 6 bases from J; bases unmatched to any gene: 8. The CDR3 loop is CASSESPGLGGNIQYF. As DNA, the CDR3 is TGTGCCAGCAGTGAATCGCCGGGACTAGGGGGAAACATTCAGTACTTC.

In this sample, this clone turned up many times. The gene calls are TRBV9 and TRBJ1-3; D call uncertain. This CDR3 comprises 13 residues. The germline V and J ends were trimmed by 5 bases and 3 bases, with 9 bases remaining between them. Germline CDR1 SGDLS, CDR2 YYNGEE. The CDR3 sequence: CASREGFGNTIYF. CDR3 coding DNA: TGTGCCAGCAGGGAGGGATTTGGAAACACCATATATTTT.